These T cell receptor beta chains were read from a single sample in a study of CD8+CD57+ T cells in acquired aplastic anemia. TCRdb independently ran MiXCR on the reads; one entry per CDR3 protein. The table includes under 200,000 distinct CDR3 sequences, approximately 60% detected once. The sequenced sample consisted of sorted CD4+, CD8+, or CD8+CD57+ T cells (not recorded which) from PBMCs. The receptor source for this set is a human donor in good health. CDR3s include the opening cysteine and the closing phenylalanine or tryptophan.

TRBV4-1	CASSPGQGSNQPQHF
TRBV4-1	CASSQDPKRQPQHF
TRBV7-2	CASSLGAGTSGRIGTDTQYF
TRBV9	CASSVDVGPGNTIYF
TRBV10-3	CAIRQGNYEAFF
TRBV5-1	CASSLAPGMNTEAFF
TRBV5-4	CASRFGQLADSYNEQFF
TRBV24-1	CATSVKGMSLDEQYF
TRBV7-9	CASSSTRTLNTEAFF
TRBV7-9	CASSPVSSYEQYF
TRBV25-1	CASGGLSGYEQYF
TRBV9	CASGGSNSPLHF
TRBV19	CASSSPSTDTQYF
TRBV6-5	CASSYGQYF
TRBV19	CASRWDSYNSPLHF
TRBV2	CASSEGGARAFF
TRBV6-1	CASGLGQETQYF
TRBV20-1	CSARAWDRQETQYF
TRBV9	CASSVGDRVITGELFF
TRBV7-9	CASSLMEDTEAFF
TRBV10-3	CAISESRTGGWGYTF
TRBV2	CASPTGGNEQFF
TRBV20-1	CSARLRYSYNEQFF
TRBV7-9	CASSPKINYEQYF
TRBV19	CASSMGRQGRTEAFF
TRBV4-3	CASSQDLGANTEAFF
TRBV19	CASSMVSGQRIEQYF
TRBV12-3/TRBV12-4	CASSLSDSPLHF
TRBV5-1	CASSIQGMGAEAFF
TRBV6-2/TRBV6-3	CASSEYSAEAFF
TRBV29-1	CSVGRQENTEAFF
TRBV11-3	CASSLGTMNTGELFF
TRBV10-3	CAISAGDRQEQYF